The 18 T cell receptor beta chains below were found in one sample sequenced in a study of cytomegalovirus exposure and HLA in healthy donors. The PCR had 60 Vbeta and 13 Jbeta primers. Method: immunoSEQ multiplex PCR; TCRdb's copy keeps in-frame clones and lacks some. This table holds 90,000 to 150,000 clones, about 81% found once. The sample consisted of PBMCs. The origin of the receptors is a man aged 35 to 55 in good health and CMV-seronegative.

The gene calls are TRBV6-1 and TRBJ2-3; the D gene is possibly TRBD2 (5 bases). CDR1 is MNHNS and CDR2 is SASEGT in the germline V gene. Trimming left V 7 bases short and J 2 bases short, with 7 bases between. This CDR3 spans 12 amino acids. The CDR3 reads CASMDSTDTQYF. CDR3 coding DNA: TGTGCCAGCATGGACTCCACAGATACGCAGTATTTT.

The V call is TRBV10-1, the J call TRBJ1-5, with D hard to call. Trimming removed 10 bases from V and 0 bases from J, with 13 bases in between. CDR3 length equals 14 residues. The germline CDR1 and CDR2 sequences are WNHNN and SYGVQD (reference sequence). CDR3 in amino acids: CATRDSDSNQPQHF. The CDR3 region has the DNA TGCGCCACCCGGGATAGCGATAGCAATCAGCCCCAGCATTTT.

V is TRBV7-6 and J is TRBJ2-1, with D possibly TRBD1 on 8 matching bases. Trimming shortened V by 5 bases and J by 9 bases, and 20 bases separated the two germline ends. In germline, CDR1 is SGHVS, CDR2 FNYEAQ. The CDR3 has 15 amino acids. This CDR3 is CASSEGQGGRSEQFF. The CDR3 DNA reads TGTGCCAGCAGCGAAGGACAGGGCGGGAGAAGTGAGCAGTTCTTC.

The chain combines TRBV18 with TRBJ2-7; D ambiguous. Germline V gene sequence: CDR1 KGHSH, CDR2 LQKENI. V dropped 11 bases and J dropped 5 bases, with 13 bases sitting between them. The CDR3 is 11 amino acids. The CDR3 sequence is CASRVAHEQYF. CDR3 coding DNA: TGTGCCTCCCGGGTAGCCCACGAGCAGTACTTC.

This clone was detected only a few times. The chain combines TRBV7-2 with TRBJ2-7, with TRBD2 as a possible D gene (6 bases). CDR1 is SGHTA and CDR2 is FQGNSA in the germline V gene. The V and J ends lost 5 bases and 0 bases respectively, with 14 bases between them. There are 15 residues in the CDR3. The DNA of the CDR3 is TGTGCCAGCAGCAACTCAGGGAGGAGCTCCTACGAGCAGTACTTC. Its translation: CASSNSGRSSYEQYF.

The chain uses TRBV18 and TRBJ1-1; D might be TRBD1 (6 bases). Between the trimmed V and J ends, which lost 6 bases and 7 bases, there was a span of 15 bases. Germline values: CDR1 KGHSH, CDR2 LQKENI. CDR3 length equals 13 residues. CDR3 bases: TGTGCCAGCTCCCAGGACAGCGGCGGTGAAGCTTTCTTT. It yields the protein CASSQDSGGEAFF.

This clone was seen a single time. The chain joins TRBV19 to TRBJ1-1; maybe TRBD1 (5 bases). Trimming left V 1 base short and J 1 base short, with 10 bases between. This CDR3 comprises 15 residues. The germline CDR1 and CDR2 sequences are LNHDA and SQIVND (reference sequence). This chain's CDR3 is CASSIGRGRNTEAFF. In DNA, the CDR3 is TGTGCCAGTAGTATAGGCCGGGGGAGGAACACTGAAGCTTTCTTT.

V usage is TRBV6-1 and J usage is TRBJ1-5; a possible D gene is TRBD1 (5 bases). Per germline, CDR1 MNHNS and CDR2 SASEGT. Deletions cut 2 bases from V and 1 base from J, with 9 bases between. The CDR3 runs to 15 residues. CDR3 nucleotide sequence: TGTGCCAGCAGTGAATGGGGGGGGAGCAATCAGCCCCAGCATTTT. It is translated as CASSEWGGSNQPQHF.

The chain is built from TRBV18 and TRBJ2-7; no clear D. Trimming shortened V by 3 bases and J by 12 bases, and 12 bases separated the two germline ends. From germline, CDR1 is KGHSH and CDR2 LQKENI. The CDR3 extends over 11 amino acids. DNA for the CDR3: TGTGCCAGCTCACCCCCAGGCAATCTGTACTTC. Amino acid sequence: CASSPPGNLYF.

The chain has TRBV11-2 and TRBJ1-2, with D unresolved. The CDR3 length is 12 residues. Trimming removed 1 base from V and 4 bases from J, with 4 bases in between. Germline values: CDR1 SGHAT, CDR2 FQNNGV. CDR3: CASSLVSYGYTF. The CDR3 coding sequence is TGTGCCAGCAGCTTAGTTAGCTATGGCTACACCTTC.

The CDR3 region is CASKEGRGHSGTGELFF. The CDR3 coding sequence is TGTGCCAGTAAAGAGGGCAGGGGCCATTCGGGCACCGGGGAGCTGTTTTTT. The rearrangement joins TRBV19 to TRBJ2-2; D may be TRBD1 (6 bases). This CDR3 is built from 17 residues. V lost 7 bases and J 4 bases, leaving 22 bases between the germline ends. The germline V gene encodes CDR1 LNHDA and CDR2 SQIVND (reference sequence).

The chain has TRBV18 and TRBJ1-4, with D possibly TRBD1 on 6 matching bases. This CDR3 is 15 amino acids long. Germline V gene data show CDR1 as KGHSH and CDR2 as LQKENI. V was clipped by 1 base and J by 0 bases, with 6 bases between them. CDR3 sequence reads: CASSPRTATNEKLFF. In DNA form, the CDR3 reads TGTGCCAGCTCACCACGGACAGCAACTAATGAAAAACTGTTTTTT.

The chain carries TRBV18 and TRBJ2-4, with a possible D match to TRBD2 (5 bases). Trimming took 5 bases from V and 8 from J, leaving 10 bases between them. CDR3 length equals 12 residues. In germline, CDR1 is KGHSH, CDR2 LQKENI. This CDR3 is CASSVRGHIQYF. In nucleotides, the CDR3 is TGTGCCAGCTCAGTAAGAGGGCACATTCAGTACTTC.

This chain connects TRBV5-1 to TRBJ2-7, with a possible D match to TRBD2 (5 bases). CDR3 length: 14 residues. Germline V CDR1 and CDR2: SGHRS, YFSETQ. Deletions cut 7 bases from V and 0 bases from J, with 14 bases between. The CDR3 bases are TGCGCCAGCGGGCCGAGGGAGTTCTCCTACGAGCAGTACTTC. This codes for CASGPREFSYEQYF.

The chain employs TRBV25-1 and TRBJ2-5, with a possible D match to TRBD1 (8 bases). The CDR3 is 16 amino acids. Germline assignment: CDR1 MGHDK and CDR2 SYGVNS. V gave up 6 bases and J gave up 5 bases, with 22 bases separating them. CDR3 protein: CASSPTRTGRVETQYF. DNA of the CDR3: TGTGCCAGCAGCCCAACGCGGACAGGGAGGGTGGAGACCCAGTACTTC.

The chain is built from TRBV5-1 and TRBJ2-2; 7 nucleotides agree with TRBD2. The germline V gene encodes CDR1 SGHRS and CDR2 YFSETQ. With 4 bases clipped from V and 6 bases from J, the junction kept 18 bases outside the gene matches. The CDR3 consists of 18 residues. CDR3 region: CASSGGWGRATSAGELFF. The CDR3, as DNA: TGCGCCAGCAGCGGCGGATGGGGGAGGGCCACTTCAGCCGGGGAGCTGTTTTTT.

The table lists this clone with a few counts. The chain couples TRBV19 to TRBJ2-3, with 13 bases lining up with TRBD2. The germline CDR1 and CDR2 sequences are LNHDA and SQIVND (reference sequence). V lost 7 bases, J lost 5 bases, and 9 bases stayed unmatched. The CDR3 length is 16 residues. The CDR3 protein is CASKKWTSGGQDTQYF. The CDR3 coding sequence is TGTGCCAGTAAGAAGTGGACTAGCGGGGGTCAAGATACGCAGTATTTT. The entire variable domain, with the rest obtained from reference TRBV19 and TRBJ2-3, is as follows: DGGITQSPKYLFRKEGQNVTLSCEQNLNHDAMYWYRQDPGQGLRLIYYSQIVNDFQKGDIAEGYSVSREKKESFPLTVTSAQKNPTAFYLCASKKWTSGGQDTQYFGPGTRLTVL.

The chain combines TRBV19 with TRBJ2-5; D is possibly TRBD1 (5 bases). There are 15 residues in the CDR3. The V gene lost 0 bases and the J gene lost 5 bases, with 13 bases spanning the gap. The germline CDR1 and CDR2 sequences are LNHDA and SQIVND (reference sequence). The CDR3 region is CASSIDLQAMETQYF. The CDR3 DNA sequence: TGTGCCAGTAGTATAGATTTACAGGCAATGGAGACCCAGTACTTC.